This note documents a single T cell receptor beta chain sequence. Its antigen is as yet unknown. This sample stems from a study of shared clonotypes between healthy human individuals. Study-level findings and limits: An expected dependence of interdonor clonotype sharing on sequencing depth was noted.

Several immunoSEQ plates held equal portions of the genomic DNA taken from each subset. Sequenced by immunoSEQ multiplex PCR; TCRdb stores in-frame clones only, minus some. This sample yields 110,000 or so clones, of which about 62% are seen a single time; roughly 24% belongs to the top ten. Donation came from healthy HIV-negative adults that had no recent acute infections or vaccinations. Germline CDR1 SGHVS, CDR2 FQNEAQ. The CDR3 is 15 amino acids. V was pared by 4 bases and J by 3 bases, with 15 bases between. This chain links TRBV7-8 with TRBJ1-1, with a tentative D call TRBD1 (5 bases). The sequenced sample consisted of memory CD8+ T cells sorted from blood. Indicated subset: CD45RO+ cells pooled with CCR7-negative TemRA cells. This clonotype was obtained from a woman under 40 in good health. The CDR3 DNA sequence: TGTGCCAGCAGCTGGACCGGGGGGGAACACACTGAAGCTTTCTTT. It is translated as CASSWTGGEHTEAFF.